This TCR beta chain was captured by sequencing in a study of shared clonotypes between healthy human individuals. For the study at large: In total, the donors were a couple of women and three men aged 18 to 49. The study's findings and limits: It was observed that 5% to 6% of naive CD4 clonotypes were shared across a handful of donors. Generation probabilities of non-shared clonotypes were lower (relative to those shared by all four donors).

Details on this clone: Its specificity is not known.

Original methodology: With immunoSEQ giving junction-only sequences and no quality scores, filtering differed. The assay was immunoSEQ multiplex PCR, and TCRdb's table has in-frame clones only and misses some. V, J and clone size derive from that table, while D and trimming were established from the DNA sequence. This sample has approximately 530,000 clones, with almost 97% found just once. The germline gives CDR1 SGHDT, CDR2 YYEEEE. The CDR3 consists of 13 residues. V was trimmed by 2 bases and J by 1 base, leaving 6 bases between them. The sequence was obtained from a woman aged 30 to 39 in good health. This chain joins TRBV5-6 and TRBJ1-2, with no clear D. The sequenced material came from naive CD4+ T cells sorted from blood. Subset of the sample: CD45RA+ positively selected. CDR3 residues: CASSLRDNYGYTF. Written as DNA, the CDR3 is TGTGCCAGCAGCTTAAGAGATAACTATGGCTACACCTTC.